One and the same sample provided the 15 T cell receptor beta chains below, sequenced in a study of early T cells in non-severe SARS-CoV-2 infection. Each CDR3 protein gets one entry after TCRdb re-called the 5' RACE reads with MiXCR. Altogether 85,000 to 100,000 distinct CDR3 sequences are present, approximately 11% being singletons, with the ten largest covering roughly 4.5%. Sample: whole blood, taken at baseline. Source of these receptors: an adult who was a healthcare worker with PCR-confirmed SARS-CoV-2 infection or an uninfected control (not recorded which).

This clonotype was recorded at least ten times. This chain uses TRBV20-1 with TRBJ2-3; D remains ambiguous. Deletions cut 3 bases from V and 0 bases from J, with 4 bases between. Germline CDR1 reads DFQATT; CDR2 reads SNEGSKA (reference sequence). The CDR3 has 12 residues. CDR3 in amino acids: CSASGSTDTQYF. DNA of the CDR3: TGCAGTGCTAGCGGGAGCACAGATACGCAGTATTTT.

V usage is TRBV19 and J usage is TRBJ1-1, with a possible D match to TRBD1 (5 bases). Germline V gives CDR1 LNHDA, CDR2 SQIVND (reference sequence). V lost 2 bases and J 0 bases, leaving 22 bases between the germline ends. The CDR3 loop spans 19 amino acids. The CDR3 nucleotides read TGTGCCAGTAGTATAAGTCCTACAGGATTCGCAGGCATGAACACTGAAGCTTTCTTT. It codes for CASSISPTGFAGMNTEAFF.

This clonotype has a count of ten or more. Written as DNA, the CDR3 is TGTGCCAGCAGCGACCGCGCACCCCGGTTCTTC. Translation: CASSDRAPRFF. The chain uses TRBV7-2 and TRBJ2-1; D remains unclear. Germline V CDR1 and CDR2: SGHTA, FQGNSA. This CDR3 spans 11 amino acids. V lost 5 bases and J lost 15, with 14 bases in between.

This chain connects TRBV14 to TRBJ2-2; D is possibly TRBD1 or TRBD2 (5 bases each). With 1 base removed from V and 2 bases from J, the gap between germline ends came to 14 bases. CDR1 and CDR2 from the germline V gene are SGHDN and FVKESK. This CDR3 spans 17 amino acids. Here the CDR3 DNA reads TGTGCCAGCAGCCAAGTCGGCGAGGGGTTCAACACCGGGGAGCTGTTTTTT. This codes for CASSQVGEGFNTGELFF.

This clonotype was detected only a few times. In nucleotides, the CDR3 is TGTGCCAGCAGCTTCACGACAGGGCGGGGCACAGATACGCAGTATTTT. As protein: CASSFTTGRGTDTQYF. This chain joins TRBV7-3 and TRBJ2-3; the match to TRBD1 covers 7 bases. After removal of 3 bases from V and 1 base from J, the junction contained 7 bases not matched to a gene. CDR1 is SGHTA, CDR2 FQGTGA, per germline. The CDR3 has 16 amino acids.

This clonotype was counted only a few times. This chain uses TRBV11-2 with TRBJ2-1, with TRBD1 identical over 7 bases. CDR1 SGHAT and CDR2 FQNNGV come from the germline V gene. V dropped 5 bases and J dropped 4; count of bases not matched to a gene: 2. The CDR3 contains 13 residues. CDR3 protein: CASSADRYNEQFF. CDR3 nucleotides: TGTGCCAGCAGCGCGGACAGGTACAATGAGCAGTTCTTC.

This clonotype was detected ten times or more. The chain combines TRBV11-2 with TRBJ2-1, with unresolved D. CDR3 length equals 11 residues. Trimming removed 4 bases from V and 6 bases from J, with 4 bases in between. Germline CDR1 is SGHAT and CDR2 is FQNNGV. The CDR3 here is CASSSLNEQFF. The CDR3 coding sequence is TGTGCCAGCAGCTCCCTCAATGAGCAGTTCTTC.

J is TRBJ2-1 and V is TRBV19; TRBD1 agrees at 10 bases. The ends lost 1 base at V and 5 bases at J; junction bases unmatched: 17. Germline CDR1 LNHDA, CDR2 SQIVND (reference sequence). The length of the CDR3 is 20 residues. Written as DNA, the CDR3 is TGTGCCAGTAGTATAGTTTGGACAGGGGGGAGCGGGAGTCTGGACAATGAGCAGTTCTTC. Translated, it gives CASSIVWTGGSGSLDNEQFF.

This chain links TRBV19 with TRBJ2-1; TRBD1 matches 7 bases. Germline V gene sequence: CDR1 LNHDA, CDR2 SQIVND (reference sequence). V was pared by 1 base and J by 3 bases, with 3 bases of the junction left unmatched. CDR3 length: 15 residues. CDR3 sequence reads: CASSIAGGDYNEQFF. The CDR3 DNA follows: TGTGCCAGTAGTATAGCAGGGGGTGACTACAATGAGCAGTTCTTC.

This clonotype has only a few counts. This chain links TRBV5-1 with TRBJ2-1, with D perhaps TRBD2 (6 bases). The germline V gene has CDR1 SGHRS and CDR2 YFSETQ. This CDR3 has 16 residues. The ends were cut back, 0 bases at V and 7 bases at J, with 17 bases in the middle. The chain's CDR3 is CASSLEHGSSVNEQFF. The CDR3 coding sequence is TGCGCCAGCAGCTTGGAACACGGGAGCAGTGTAAATGAGCAGTTCTTC.

This rearrangement joins TRBV6-5 to TRBJ2-2, with D perhaps matching TRBD1 (6 bases). Germline assignment: CDR1 MNHEY and CDR2 SVGAGI. The CDR3 sequence is 18 residues long. Trimming left V 4 bases short and J 2 bases short, with 20 bases between. Here the CDR3 DNA reads TGTGCCAGCAGTTCCATTTTAGGGCAGGGGACCAACACCGGGGAGCTGTTTTTT. This codes for CASSSILGQGTNTGELFF.

In its sample, this clonotype was seen many times. The V call is TRBV10-3, the J call TRBJ2-1, with D tentatively TRBD1 (6 bases). CDR1 is ENHRY and CDR2 is SYGVKD in the germline V gene. The CDR3 consists of 14 residues. Trimming left V 3 bases short and J 8 bases short, with 14 bases between. The CDR3 loop is CAISDRSGVDEQFF. CDR3 bases: TGTGCCATCAGTGATAGGTCAGGGGTGGATGAGCAGTTCTTC.

This clonotype was seen only a few times. The chain recombines TRBV20-1 with TRBJ2-7; D remains unclear. The germline gives CDR1 DFQATT, CDR2 SNEGSKA (reference sequence). Trimming removed 0 bases from V and 0 bases from J, with 9 bases in between. The CDR3 contains 14 residues. The CDR3 reads CSARDWVNSYEQYF. The CDR3 nucleotides are TGCAGTGCTAGAGATTGGGTCAACTCCTACGAGCAGTACTTC.

The chain combines TRBV11-2 with TRBJ2-5; D not resolved. Trimming cost V 1 base and J 2 bases, with 11 bases left between them. CDR1 SGHAT and CDR2 FQNNGV come from the germline V gene. CDR3 size: 15 residues. CDR3 protein: CASSLGPAGQETQYF. CDR3 DNA sequence: TGTGCCAGCAGCTTAGGGCCGGCCGGTCAAGAGACCCAGTACTTC.

This clonotype was detected only a few times. The chain carries TRBV7-9 and TRBJ2-3, with D unresolved. Looked up from germline, CDR1 is SEHNR and CDR2 is FQNEAQ (reference sequence). V was trimmed by 5 bases and J by 1 base, leaving 13 bases between them. The CDR3 runs to 15 residues. The CDR3 sequence is CASSGPSIGTDTQYF. The CDR3, as DNA: TGTGCCAGCAGCGGGCCTAGTATCGGCACAGATACGCAGTATTTT.